This T cell receptor beta chain was found in a study of cytomegalovirus exposure and HLA in healthy donors. Both 60 Vbeta primers and 13 Jbeta primers went into the PCR. Here immunoSEQ multiplex PCR was the method, and the copy in TCRdb shows in-frame clones only, minus some. This sample has 210,000 or so clones, with more than 75% found just once. While unrecorded immune exposures were likely, the donors were nominally healthy when sampled. Notes on this clone: The antigen remains undetermined.

General study results and limits: In a later analysis, TCR beta V- and J-gene trimming was associated with a missense DCLRE1C variant. It is likely that the observed cluster of highly shared sequence variants was a sequencing artifact.

The CDR3 is made up of 13 amino acids. Per the germline V gene, CDR1 is SEHNR and CDR2 is FQNEAQ (reference sequence). V was clipped by 10 bases and J by 3 bases; unmatched bases: 5. The sample taken for sequencing was PBMCs. The V call is TRBV7-9, the J call TRBJ2-5, with TRBD2 identical over 10 bases. This TCR was sampled from a girl aged 2 to 9 in good health and CMV-seronegative. The CDR3 loop is CATGGLAKETQYF. DNA for the CDR3: TGTGCCACAGGGGGACTAGCGAAAGAGACCCAGTACTTC.